The clone carrying this T cell receptor (beta chain) was recorded a few times. The antigen is not known. With 4 bases clipped from V and 6 bases from J, the junction kept 12 bases outside the gene matches. This CDR3 contains 16 residues. The germline CDR1 and CDR2 sequences are LGHNA and YNFKEQ. TCRdb reprocessed the reads with MiXCR, giving one entry per CDR3 protein. The sample has roughly 310,000 distinct CDR3 sequences, 17% seen once. The entry originates in a study of T cell repertoires in cytomegalovirus infection. Study observations and caveats: Identification of carriers of CMV plus the relevant HLA was achieved through cumulative public TCR beta family frequency.

This receptor was identified in a human donor in good health (CMV status not recorded). Some clones in this sample may be carry-over from other donors' samples. Sequencing was performed on PBMCs. The rearrangement joins TRBV4-2 to TRBJ2-5; 9 nucleotides line up with TRBD2. CDR3 coding DNA: TGTGCCAGCAGCCCGGAGCGCCAGCGGGGGGTAAAGACCCAGTACTTC. Translation gives CASSPERQRGVKTQYF.